This TCR beta chain is drawn from a study of HIV-infected children after antiretroviral therapy interruption. About the research overall: Interruption-arm sampling covered weeks 0, 12, interruption end (24 or 48), and about 3 years post-study. In continuous treatment, analyzed samples were from weeks 0, 48 and 150.

This clonotype was observed many times. The TCR library was built from RNA with a 3' RACE protocol and unique molecular identifiers. From the 3' RACE reads, TCRdb called clonotypes with MiXCR, one entry per CDR3 protein. This sample has some 40,000 distinct CDR3 sequences, with over 6.5% found just once. The treatment was: PENTA 11 planned treatment interruption arm or continuous ART arm. Naive CD4+ CD45RA+ CD45RO- T cells were FACS-sorted from thawed PBMCs. The germline CDR1 and CDR2 sequences are ENHRY and SYGVKD. The CDR3 is 16 residues long. V gave up 0 bases and J gave up 1 base, with 9 bases separating them.

The TCR sequence derives from a pool of human donors with HIV. The J gene is TRBJ1-4, the V gene TRBV10-3; D not certain. Source: CD45RA+ CD4+ T cells from PBMCs, pooled from several time points, taken from a donor given antiretroviral therapy, either interrupted or continuous. Subset noted: naive CD4+ CD45RA+ CD45RO- T cells. This chain's CDR3 is CAISESVRETNEKLFF. The CDR3 coding sequence is TGTGCCATCAGTGAGTCCGTAAGGGAAACTAATGAAAAACTGTTTTTT.